This is a list of T cell receptor beta chains from one sample in a study of CD8 T cells in ankylosing spondylitis. TCRdb used MiXCR to reprocess the 5' RACE reads, holding one entry per CDR3 protein. The sample lists a few hundred thousand distinct CDR3 sequences, 20% to 25% occurring once. The sequencing input was blood, either unsorted or a sorted T cell fraction (not recorded which). The source is a male donor with ankylosing spondylitis. Both conserved end residues are part of each CDR3. The D gene is left open where the match is weak. Some rows have no size entry. The others give once, few or many, or a class for an expanded clone.

clone_size: once; j_call: TRBJ2-2; v_call: TRBV20-1; d_call: TRBD2; cdr3_nt: TGCAGTGCTTCATCCCGGACTAGCGGCAACACCGGGGAGCTGTTTTTT; cdr3_aa: CSASSRTSGNTGELFF
clone_size: once; j_call: TRBJ2-7; v_call: TRBV5-1; d_call: NA; cdr3_nt: TGCGCCAGCAGCCCGCCCCAGCTGTACTCCTACGAGCAGTACTTC; cdr3_aa: CASSPPQLYSYEQYF
clone_size: many; j_call: TRBJ2-1; v_call: TRBV29-1; d_call: TRBD2; cdr3_nt: TGCAGCGTTGAGGCCGGGAGGGCGAACAATGAGCAGTTCTTC; cdr3_aa: CSVEAGRANNEQFF
clone_size: NA; j_call: TRBJ2-5; v_call: TRBV5-1; d_call: NA; cdr3_nt: TGCGCCAGCAGCTTGGAATCTAGAGACTGGGAGACCCAGTACTTC; cdr3_aa: CASSLESRDWETQYF
clone_size: once; j_call: TRBJ2-3; v_call: TRBV20-1; d_call: NA; cdr3_nt: TGCAGTGCTATTTTACGGCGGTTCACAGATACGCAGTATTTT; cdr3_aa: CSAILRRFTDTQYF
clone_size: NA; j_call: TRBJ1-2; v_call: TRBV29-1; d_call: NA; cdr3_nt: TGCAGCGTTGAAGGACAGGCTAACTATGGCTACACCTTC; cdr3_aa: CSVEGQANYGYTF
clone_size: few; j_call: TRBJ1-4; v_call: TRBV9; d_call: NA; cdr3_nt: TGTGCCAGCAGCGTTGGTAGGGCTAGTGAAAAACTGTTTTTT; cdr3_aa: CASSVGRASEKLFF
clone_size: NA; j_call: TRBJ1-1; v_call: TRBV6-1; d_call: NA; cdr3_nt: TGTGCCAGCAGTGATTCCCCTTATTCCGCAGCCACTGAAGCTTTCTTT; cdr3_aa: CASSDSPYSAATEAFF
clone_size: NA; j_call: TRBJ1-2; v_call: TRBV18; d_call: TRBD1; cdr3_nt: TGTGCCAGCTCACGCGACAGGGGCTGCACCTTC; cdr3_aa: CASSRDRGCTF
clone_size: many; j_call: TRBJ2-2; v_call: TRBV4-2; d_call: NA; cdr3_nt: TGTGCCAGCAGCCAAGATCGCCGGACCGGGGAGCTGTTTTTT; cdr3_aa: CASSQDRRTGELFF
clone_size: few; j_call: TRBJ2-2; v_call: TRBV20-1; d_call: TRBD2; cdr3_nt: TGCAGTGCTAGAGGGATAGGACTAGCGGGAGGGCCCTCCTTGAACACCGGGGAGCTGTTTTTT; cdr3_aa: CSARGIGLAGGPSLNTGELFF
clone_size: few; j_call: TRBJ2-3; v_call: TRBV29-1; d_call: TRBD1; cdr3_nt: TGCAGCGTTTCGGGACAGAGCACAGATACGCAGTATTTT; cdr3_aa: CSVSGQSTDTQYF
clone_size: few; j_call: TRBJ2-3; v_call: TRBV12-3/TRBV12-4; d_call: TRBD2; cdr3_nt: TGTGCCAGCAGTTTACTAGGAGCGGGAGTGGGGGATACGCAGTATTTT; cdr3_aa: CASSLLGAGVGDTQYF
clone_size: NA; j_call: TRBJ1-1; v_call: TRBV7-8; d_call: NA; cdr3_nt: TGTGCCAGCAGCCCGAGTCGAGGCACTGAAGCTTTCTTT; cdr3_aa: CASSPSRGTEAFF
clone_size: NA; j_call: TRBJ1-5; v_call: TRBV3-1; d_call: TRBD1; cdr3_nt: TGTGCCACCGGGACAGGGAATCATCAGCCCCAGCATTTT; cdr3_aa: CATGTGNHQPQHF
clone_size: once; j_call: TRBJ1-5; v_call: TRBV4-1; d_call: TRBD1; cdr3_nt: TGCGCCAGCAGCCAAGATAACAGGGGGCTGAGCAATCAGCCCCAGCATTTT; cdr3_aa: CASSQDNRGLSNQPQHF
clone_size: few; j_call: TRBJ1-4; v_call: TRBV7-8; d_call: TRBD1; cdr3_nt: TGTGCCAGCAGATCAACCTCAAGGGGGCAGGGGGAAAAACTGTTTTTT; cdr3_aa: CASRSTSRGQGEKLFF
clone_size: many; j_call: TRBJ2-7; v_call: TRBV3-1; d_call: NA; cdr3_nt: TGTGCCAGCAGCCAGGCCTACGAGCAGTACTTC; cdr3_aa: CASSQAYEQYF
clone_size: NA; j_call: TRBJ2-5; v_call: TRBV28; d_call: TRBD2; cdr3_nt: TGTGCCAGCAGCACCCCCATCGGGAGGCAAGAGACCCAGTACTTC; cdr3_aa: CASSTPIGRQETQYF
clone_size: many; j_call: TRBJ1-5; v_call: TRBV20-1; d_call: TRBD1; cdr3_nt: TGCAGTGCCCCGGGACAGGGCAATCAGCCCCAGCATTTT; cdr3_aa: CSAPGQGNQPQHF
clone_size: NA; j_call: TRBJ2-1; v_call: TRBV11-2; d_call: TRBD2; cdr3_nt: TGTGCCAGCAGCTTAGATCTACTAGCGGGATTTACCAATGAGCAGTTCTTC; cdr3_aa: CASSLDLLAGFTNEQFF
clone_size: few; j_call: TRBJ2-7; v_call: TRBV5-1; d_call: NA; cdr3_nt: TGCGCCAGCTCTCGGCGGGCCGATAATCACGAGCAGTACTTC; cdr3_aa: CASSRRADNHEQYF
clone_size: few; j_call: TRBJ2-3; v_call: TRBV5-6; d_call: TRBD2; cdr3_nt: TGTGCCAGCAGCTTGGAGGTAGCGGGAGGCCACACAGATACGCAGTATTTT; cdr3_aa: CASSLEVAGGHTDTQYF
clone_size: few; j_call: TRBJ2-3; v_call: TRBV9; d_call: NA; cdr3_nt: TGTGCCAGCAGCTTACAGGGAGATACTAGCACAGATACGCAGTATTTT; cdr3_aa: CASSLQGDTSTDTQYF
clone_size: NA; j_call: TRBJ2-1; v_call: TRBV20-1; d_call: TRBD2; cdr3_nt: TGCAGTGCTAGAAGGACTAGCGGGACTAGGTCCTACAATGAGCAGTTCTTC; cdr3_aa: CSARRTSGTRSYNEQFF
clone_size: many; j_call: TRBJ2-7; v_call: TRBV29-1; d_call: TRBD2; cdr3_nt: TGCAGCGTTGGGGGCGGGGGATGGGTAGACGAGCAGTACTTC; cdr3_aa: CSVGGGGWVDEQYF
clone_size: few; j_call: TRBJ2-5; v_call: TRBV7-6; d_call: NA; cdr3_nt: TGTGCCAGCAGCCGGACAGCCAGGGAGACCCAGTACTTC; cdr3_aa: CASSRTARETQYF
clone_size: once; j_call: TRBJ2-5; v_call: TRBV9; d_call: TRBD2; cdr3_nt: TGTGCCAGCAGCGTAGGACTAGCGGAGCAAGAGACCCAGTACTTC; cdr3_aa: CASSVGLAEQETQYF
clone_size: few; j_call: TRBJ2-1; v_call: TRBV29-1; d_call: TRBD2; cdr3_nt: TGCAGCGTTGAAAGACTAGCGGGACACAATGAGCAGTTCTTC; cdr3_aa: CSVERLAGHNEQFF